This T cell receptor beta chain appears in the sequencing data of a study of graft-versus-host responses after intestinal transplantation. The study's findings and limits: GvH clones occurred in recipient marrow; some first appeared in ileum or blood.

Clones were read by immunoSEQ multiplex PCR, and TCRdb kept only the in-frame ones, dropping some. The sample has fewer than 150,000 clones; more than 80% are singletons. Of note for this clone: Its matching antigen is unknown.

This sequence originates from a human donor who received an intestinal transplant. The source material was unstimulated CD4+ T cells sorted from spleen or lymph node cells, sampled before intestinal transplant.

CDR3 amino acids: CASSLVPGTDTQYF. CDR3 sequence (DNA): TGTGCCAGCAGCTTGGTTCCTGGCACAGATACGCAGTATTTT. This chain joins TRBV14 and TRBJ2-3; D unclear. CDR1 is SGHDN, CDR2 FVKESK, per germline. The CDR3 spans 14 residues. Trimming removed 5 bases at V and 1 base at J, with 10 bases between. Looking up the rest from reference TRBV14 and TRBJ2-3 gives the full variable domain: EAGVTQFPSHSVIEKGQTVTLRCDPISGHDNLYWYRRVMGKEIKFLLHFVKESKQDESGMPNNRFLAERTGGTYSTLKVQPAELEDSGVYFCASSLVPGTDTQYFGPGTRLTVL.